The 21 T cell receptor beta chains listed next were all sequenced from one sample in a study of blood T cell repertoires in COVID-19. Profiled with immunoSEQ multiplex PCR; TCRdb holds only in-frame clones, not every one. The table lists 100,000 to 150,000 clones, roughly 88% of them singletons. The sample was peripheral blood. The source is an elderly woman with acute or convalescent COVID-19.

This chain links TRBV7-2 with TRBJ2-1, with 11 bases lining up with TRBD2. Germline CDR1 SGHTA, CDR2 FQGNSA. V lost 6 bases and J lost 2; bases outside the gene matches: 9. The CDR3 sequence is 17 residues long. CDR3 nucleotides: TGTGCCAGCAGGTTCCTAGCGGGAGGCGCGCCCTACAATGAGCAGTTCTTC. Protein product: CASRFLAGGAPYNEQFF.

The chain carries TRBV15 and TRBJ1-2; tentatively, D is TRBD1 (5 bases). Germline V lookup: CDR1 LNHNV, CDR2 YYDKDF (reference sequence). Trimming stripped 6 bases from V and 5 bases from J, with 7 bases between. This CDR3 is built from 11 residues. The CDR3 coding sequence is TGTGCCACCAGGACAGAATATGGCTACACCTTC. Its protein is CATRTEYGYTF.

This clone was counted a few times. V usage is TRBV11-2 and J usage is TRBJ1-5, with D possibly TRBD1 on 5 matching bases. Germline V gene lookup returns CDR1 SGHAT and CDR2 FQNNGV. V was cut by 0 bases and J by 0 bases, with 6 bases left in between. The CDR3 is 15 amino acids. CDR3: CASSLDQGSNQPQHF. The CDR3 bases are TGTGCCAGCAGCTTAGACCAGGGTAGCAATCAGCCCCAGCATTTT.

The chain is built from TRBV6-5 and TRBJ2-3, with D perhaps matching TRBD2 (5 bases). Trimming removed 6 bases at V and 6 bases at J, with 16 bases between. CDR3 length: 14 residues. Per germline, CDR1 MNHEY and CDR2 SVGAGI. CDR3 sequence (DNA): TGTGCCAGCAGCCCCCGCGGGCCGCCGGATACGCAGTATTTT. This translates into CASSPRGPPDTQYF.

This chain connects TRBV5-6 to TRBJ2-3; 8 bases agree with TRBD1. The CDR3 has 19 amino acids. V lost 3 bases to trimming and J lost 0 bases; unmatched junction nucleotides: 15. Germline values: CDR1 SGHDT, CDR2 YYEEEE. Here the CDR3 reads CASSSAIPGQVSSTDTQYF. CDR3 bases: TGTGCCAGCAGCTCCGCTATCCCGGGACAGGTTTCGAGCACAGATACGCAGTATTTT.

The rearrangement uses TRBV19 and TRBJ1-2; 7 bases fit TRBD1. This CDR3 region has 15 residues. Trimming at V came to 5 bases and at J to 4 bases, leaving 10 bases not matched to a gene. Per the germline V gene, CDR1 is LNHDA and CDR2 is SQIVND (reference sequence). CDR3 region: CASSFRDSVFYGYTF. For the CDR3, the DNA is TGTGCCAGTAGTTTCCGGGACAGCGTATTCTATGGCTACACCTTC.

The chain is built from TRBV4-1 and TRBJ1-4, with 9 bases that match TRBD1. Per the germline V gene, CDR1 is MGHRA and CDR2 is YSYEKL. Trimming cost V 4 bases and J 4 bases; bases outside gene matches: 13. The CDR3 extends over 18 amino acids. The CDR3 loop is CASSRPPGQGTLNEKLFF. Here the CDR3 DNA reads TGCGCCAGCAGCCGACCACCGGGACAGGGTACTCTTAATGAAAAACTGTTTTTT.

Note on this clone: Other DNA sequences in the same sample also yield this CDR3. V usage is TRBV3-1 (or the pseudogene TRBV3-2) and J usage is TRBJ2-3; 10 nucleotides line up with TRBD2. Germline CDR1 is LGHDT and CDR2 is YNNKEL (reference sequence). With V trimmed by 2 bases and J by 1 base, 0 bases remained unmatched. There are 15 residues in the CDR3. For the CDR3, the DNA is TGTGCCAGCAGCCAACTAGCGGGAGGCACAGATACGCAGTATTTT. It encodes CASSQLAGGTDTQYF.

The chain uses TRBV28 and TRBJ2-1; the match to TRBD2 covers 8 bases. Germline V gene data show CDR1 as MDHEN and CDR2 as SYDVKM. V lost 6 bases, J lost 3 bases, and 7 bases stayed unmatched. This CDR3 is 15 amino acids long. The DNA for the CDR3 is TGTGCCAGCAGAGTAGCGGGAAAGGACTACAATGAGCAGTTCTTC. Translation: CASRVAGKDYNEQFF.

CDR3 DNA: TGCGCCAGCAGATTAGGACAGGGGGCTTTGGAACTGTTTTTT. Its translation: CASRLGQGALELFF. The rearrangement joins TRBV5-1 to TRBJ1-4, with 11 positions matching TRBD1. Per the germline V gene, CDR1 is SGHRS and CDR2 is YFSETQ. Germline trimming cut 5 bases from V and 12 bases from J; bases unmatched to any gene: 9. This CDR3 region has 14 residues.

The chain is built from TRBV11-3 and TRBJ2-3; the match to TRBD2 covers 10 bases. This CDR3 contains 15 residues. V lost 5 bases and J lost 1; bases outside the gene matches: 3. CDR1 is SGHNT and CDR2 is YENEEA in the germline V gene. The CDR3 sequence is CASSLTSGGTDTQYF. The CDR3 DNA is TGTGCCAGCAGCCTCACTAGCGGGGGCACAGATACGCAGTATTTT.

CDR3 nucleotides: TGTGCCAGCAGTTTTGGGACAGCTCTAAATCAGCCCCAGCATTTT. Its translation: CASSFGTALNQPQHF. This rearrangement joins TRBV27 to TRBJ1-5, with 7 positions matching TRBD1. The J segment lost 4 bases and the V segment lost 3 bases, leaving 6 bases of the junction unmatched. The CDR3 runs 15 residues. Germline V lookup: CDR1 MNHEY, CDR2 SMNVEV (reference sequence).

The chain links TRBV13 to TRBJ1-4; 7 positions match TRBD1. This CDR3 is 15 amino acids long. Trimming took 6 bases from V and 4 from J; bases not matched to a gene: 8. Germline V lookup: CDR1 PRHDT, CDR2 FYEKMQ (reference sequence). The CDR3 sequence: CASRRGTVFNEKLFF. In DNA, the CDR3 is TGTGCCAGCAGACGAGGGACAGTTTTTAATGAAAAACTGTTTTTT.

The chain joins TRBV6-2 or TRBV6-3 to TRBJ2-1; 7 bases align to TRBD1. Germline trimming cut 2 bases from V and 4 bases from J; bases unmatched to any gene: 2. The CDR3 loop spans 14 amino acids. The germline V gene has CDR1 MNHEY and CDR2 SVGEGT. The CDR3 region has the DNA TGTGCCAGCAGTTACAGGGGGCGGTACAATGAGCAGTTCTTC. Translated: CASSYRGRYNEQFF.

J is TRBJ2-7 and V is TRBV7-2; TRBD1 agrees at 10 bases. Unmatched junction bases numbered 4, after V lost 5 bases and J lost 3 bases. The CDR3 is made up of 14 amino acids. Looked up from germline, CDR1 is SGHTA and CDR2 is FQGNSA. The CDR3 DNA reads as TGTGCCAGCAGCCCCTGGACAGGGGGCTACGAGCAGTACTTC. It yields the protein CASSPWTGGYEQYF.

V is TRBV6-4 and J is TRBJ2-7, with a tentative D call TRBD2 (6 bases). Trimming left V 2 bases short and J 3 bases short, with 23 bases between. Germline CDR1 is MRHNA and CDR2 is SNTAGT. CDR3 length equals 18 residues. As DNA, the CDR3 is TGTGCCAGCAGTGACCTCCGCGGGATCCTTTCCGAGGGCTACGAGCAGTACTTC. Protein sequence: CASSDLRGILSEGYEQYF.

This chain uses TRBV6-2 or TRBV6-3 with TRBJ1-5, with 8 positions matching TRBD1. Germline CDR1 MNHEY, CDR2 SVGEGT. The CDR3 is 14 residues long. After removal of 6 bases from V and 7 bases from J, the junction contained 8 bases not matched to a gene. CDR3 DNA sequence: TGTGCCAGCAGCTCGACAGGGGTTGGACAGCCCCAGCATTTT. Its protein product is CASSSTGVGQPQHF.

This sequence joins TRBV28 and TRBJ2-2; 11 bases map to TRBD1. Trimming took 6 bases from V and 6 from J; bases not matched to a gene: 9. The CDR3 totals 16 residues. Germline CDR1 is MDHEN and CDR2 is SYDVKM. The CDR3 loop reads CASSNRWTGGSGELFF. The CDR3 nucleotides are TGTGCCAGCAGCAACCGTTGGACAGGGGGCTCCGGGGAGCTGTTTTTT.

The rearrangement joins TRBV29-1 to TRBJ1-1; 9 positions agree with TRBD1. V lost 6 bases to trimming and J lost 1 base; unmatched junction nucleotides: 3. The germline V gene encodes CDR1 SQVTM and CDR2 ANQGSEA. The CDR3 length is 13 residues. CDR3 amino acids: CSVGQGSNTEAFF. The CDR3 bases are TGCAGCGTGGGACAGGGTTCGAACACTGAAGCTTTCTTT. Full variable domain (missing parts from reference TRBV29-1 and TRBJ1-1): SAVISQKPSRDICQRGTSLTIQCQVDSQVTMMFWYRQQPGQSLTLIATANQGSEATYESGFVIDKFPISRPNLTFSTLTVSNMSPEDSSIYLCSVGQGSNTEAFFGQGTRLTVV.

This chain connects TRBV7-6 to TRBJ2-3; 8 bases match TRBD2. With V trimmed by 5 bases and J by 0 bases, 7 bases remained unmatched. The CDR3 extends over 16 amino acids. The germline gives CDR1 SGHVS, CDR2 FNYEAQ. The CDR3, as DNA: TGTGCCAGCAGCATACATAGCGGGGAGAGCACAGATACGCAGTATTTT. This translates into CASSIHSGESTDTQYF.

The chain employs TRBV28 and TRBJ2-7; no clear D gene. This CDR3 has 12 residues. Per the germline V gene, CDR1 is MDHEN and CDR2 is SYDVKM. V was shortened by 6 bases and J by 4 bases, with 10 bases between the two germline ends. This chain's CDR3 is CASRRSGYEQYF. The CDR3 DNA follows: TGTGCCAGCAGAAGATCGGGTTACGAGCAGTACTTC.